Detailed here is one T cell receptor beta chain. Its specificity is not known. V was pared by 0 bases and J by 9 bases, with 12 bases between. CDR3 length: 14 residues. Germline V gives CDR1 SGDLS, CDR2 YYNGEE. This entry comes from a study of PD-1 blockade in classical Hodgkin lymphoma. Study overall: Nivolumab 3 mg/kg was given intravenously every 2 weeks.

Study outcomes and limitations: CD4+ TCR diversity, unlike CD8+, climbed significantly by C4D1. According to reports, newly diagnosed patients had lower baseline TCR diversity than healthy donors, and relapsed/refractory patients had lower baseline TCR diversity still.

The assay was immunoSEQ multiplex PCR, and TCRdb's table has in-frame clones only and misses some. The repertoire holds tens of thousands of clones, with roughly 90% as singletons. Brentuximab vedotin exposure varied among the patients, all of whom had relapsed after autologous stem cell transplantation. Best overall response was complete response, partial response or progressive disease in these relapsed/refractory classical Hodgkin lymphoma patients. This chain uses TRBV9 with TRBJ2-2; a weak D match, TRBD1 (5 bases). This receptor was taken from a human donor with classical Hodgkin lymphoma. Sequenced here: peripheral blood mononuclear cells (PBMCs), sampled at baseline. The CDR3 coding sequence is TGTGCCAGCAGCGTAGACCAGGGTTTGAGGGAGCTGTTTTTT. Translating gives CASSVDQGLRELFF.